This is a list of T cell receptor beta chains from one sample in a study of monozygotic twins with inflammatory bowel disease. TCRdb re-called the 5' RACE reads; every CDR3 protein appears as one record, without DNA. The table for this sample gives about 160,000 distinct CDR3 sequences. The sample comprised blood. The receptors come from a human donor with ulcerative colitis or Crohn's disease, or a healthy co-twin of an affected twin (not recorded which). Both conserved end residues are part of each CDR3.

j_gene	v_gene	CDR3aa
TRBJ1-1	TRBV10-3	CAISDDGPEAFF
TRBJ1-3	TRBV27	CASSSYLSGNTIYF
TRBJ1-1	TRBV11-2	CASSFGQGAEAFF
TRBJ2-7	TRBV30	CAGSRSPYEQYF
TRBJ2-1	TRBV5-4	CASSSGLDPSDEQFF
TRBJ2-2	TRBV6-1	CASSTEVGTSTGELFF
TRBJ2-2	TRBV28	CASSGTGVTGELFF
TRBJ2-5	TRBV10-3	CAISDREETQYF
TRBJ2-1	TRBV27	CASSFPKRTGAPLYNEQFF
TRBJ1-2	TRBV12-3/TRBV12-4	CASSPGTAYTRYGYTF
TRBJ2-3	TRBV7-3	CASSLYSGRGDTQYF
TRBJ2-7	TRBV5-1	CASSLGFPYEQYF
TRBJ2-7	TRBV13	CASSLIAGGAYEQYF
TRBJ2-7	TRBV7-6	CASGRNSGRPSYEQYF
TRBJ2-1	TRBV5-1	CASSLGQPEQSRF
TRBJ1-1	TRBV19	CASSISTGYHTEAFF
TRBJ2-2	TRBV24-1	CATSDFKAGNTGELFF
TRBJ2-7	TRBV6-1	CASKLGQVAYEQDF
TRBJ2-2	TRBV7-9	CASRAKIAGGGELFF
TRBJ1-5	TRBV28	CASSLLGARNEPQHF
TRBJ2-7	TRBV12-3/TRBV12-4	CASSSPLAFSSYEQYF
TRBJ2-3	TRBV7-2	CASSWGGDSSANTQYF